This T cell receptor beta chain appears in the sequencing data of a study of vaccination effects on CD4 cells after COVID-19. Germline CDR1 reads LNHDA; CDR2 reads SQIVND (reference sequence). The CDR3 covers 15 residues. The V end was cut by 3 bases, the J end by 3 bases, with 15 bases between. The ViraFEST assay expanded antigen-specific CD4+ T cells with viral peptide pools before sequencing. Culture proceeded for approximately 10 days, and CD4+ T cells were then isolated. TCRdb keeps only in-frame clones here, not all; method: immunoSEQ multiplex PCR. This table holds just over 20,000 clones, about 73% found once. Points on this clone: Its antigen is undetermined.

The rearrangement links TRBV19 to TRBJ2-7, with D possibly TRBD2 on 5 matching bases. This receptor was identified in a human donor who received a COVID-19 vaccine. The material sequenced was CD4+ T cells from PBMCs cultured with HCoV-229E spike peptides, taken before COVID-19 vaccination. In DNA, the CDR3 is TGTGCCAGTAGTATCGGAGGTGGCGGTCTCTACGAGCAGTACTTC. This encodes CASSIGGGGLYEQYF.